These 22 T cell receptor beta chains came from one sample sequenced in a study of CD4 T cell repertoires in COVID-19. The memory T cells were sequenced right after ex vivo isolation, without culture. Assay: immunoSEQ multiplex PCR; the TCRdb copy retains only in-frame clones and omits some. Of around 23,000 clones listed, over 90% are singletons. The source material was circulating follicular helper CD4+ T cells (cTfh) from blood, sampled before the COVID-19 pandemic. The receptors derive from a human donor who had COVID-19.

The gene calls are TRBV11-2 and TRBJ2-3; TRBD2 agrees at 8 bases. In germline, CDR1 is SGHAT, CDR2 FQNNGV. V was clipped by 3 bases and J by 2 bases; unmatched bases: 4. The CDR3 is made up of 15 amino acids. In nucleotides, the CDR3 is TGTGCCAGCAGCTTTTCTAGCGGGCACACAGATACGCAGTATTTT. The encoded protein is CASSFSSGHTDTQYF.

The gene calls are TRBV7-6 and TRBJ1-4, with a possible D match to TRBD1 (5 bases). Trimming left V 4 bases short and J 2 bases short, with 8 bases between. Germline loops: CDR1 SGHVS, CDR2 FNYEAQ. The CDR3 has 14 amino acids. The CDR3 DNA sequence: TGTGCCAGCAGCTCGACAGAGACTAATGAAAAACTGTTTTTT. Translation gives CASSSTETNEKLFF.

For the CDR3, the DNA is TGTGCCAGCAGCTTAGATCATACACCCCGGAGGGAAAAACTGTTTTTT. The encoded protein is CASSLDHTPRREKLFF. The rearrangement uses TRBV11-2 and TRBJ1-4; D remains ambiguous. The CDR3 is made up of 16 amino acids. V was shortened by 0 bases and J by 8 bases, with 16 bases between the two germline ends. Looked up from germline, CDR1 is SGHAT and CDR2 is FQNNGV.

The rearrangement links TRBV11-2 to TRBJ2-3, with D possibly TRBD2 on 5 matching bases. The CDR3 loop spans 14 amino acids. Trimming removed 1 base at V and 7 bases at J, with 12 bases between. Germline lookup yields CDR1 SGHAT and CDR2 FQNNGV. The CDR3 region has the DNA TGTGCCAGCAGCTTAGCTCCGGAGGTGAATACGCAGTATTTT. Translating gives CASSLAPEVNTQYF.

DNA of the CDR3: TGTGCCAGCAGGTCCTCGTACTGGGGGGGAGAGACCCAGTACTTC. This translates into CASRSSYWGGETQYF. This chain connects TRBV6-6 to TRBJ2-5, with TRBD2 matching 7 bases. The CDR3 contains 15 residues. CDR1 MNHNY and CDR2 SVGAGI come from the germline V gene (reference sequence). V dropped 6 bases and J dropped 4; count of bases not matched to a gene: 11.

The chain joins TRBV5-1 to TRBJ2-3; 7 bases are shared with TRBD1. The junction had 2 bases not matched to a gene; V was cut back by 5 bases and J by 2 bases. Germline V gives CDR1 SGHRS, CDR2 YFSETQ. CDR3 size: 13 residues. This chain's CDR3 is CASRQGITDTQYF. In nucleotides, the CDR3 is TGCGCCAGCAGACAGGGGATCACAGATACGCAGTATTTT.

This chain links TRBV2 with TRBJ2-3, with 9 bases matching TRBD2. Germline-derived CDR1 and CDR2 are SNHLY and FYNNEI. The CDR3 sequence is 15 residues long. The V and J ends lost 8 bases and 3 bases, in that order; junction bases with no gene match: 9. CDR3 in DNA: TGTGCCAGCGTTATCAGCGGGGGGACAACAGATACGCAGTATTTT. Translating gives CASVISGGTTDTQYF.

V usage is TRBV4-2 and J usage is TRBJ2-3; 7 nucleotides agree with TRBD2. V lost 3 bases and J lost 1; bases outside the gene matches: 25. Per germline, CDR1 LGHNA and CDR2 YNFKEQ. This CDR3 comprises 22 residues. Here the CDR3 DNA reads TGTGCCAGCAGCCAGCAACCGACCCGGGGAGGGATCTGGAAAATCGGCACAGATACGCAGTATTTT. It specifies CASSQQPTRGGIWKIGTDTQYF.

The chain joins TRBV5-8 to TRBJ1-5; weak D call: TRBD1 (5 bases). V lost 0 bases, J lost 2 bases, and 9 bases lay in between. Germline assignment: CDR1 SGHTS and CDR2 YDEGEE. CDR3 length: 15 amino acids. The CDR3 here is CASSLGQGGNQPQHF. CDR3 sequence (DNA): TGTGCCAGCAGCTTGGGGCAGGGTGGCAATCAGCCCCAGCATTTT.

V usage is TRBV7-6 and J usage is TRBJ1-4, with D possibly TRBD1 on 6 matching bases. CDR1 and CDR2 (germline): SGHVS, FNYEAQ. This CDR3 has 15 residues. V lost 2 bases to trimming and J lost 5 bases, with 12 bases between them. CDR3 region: CASSLIGGLNEKLFF. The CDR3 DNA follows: TGTGCCAGCAGCTTAATCGGGGGGCTGAATGAAAAACTGTTTTTT.

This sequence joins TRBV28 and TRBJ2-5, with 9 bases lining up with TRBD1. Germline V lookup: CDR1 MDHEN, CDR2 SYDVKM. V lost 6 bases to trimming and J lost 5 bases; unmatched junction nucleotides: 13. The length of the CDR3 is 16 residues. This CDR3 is CASSPPGTGTWETQYF. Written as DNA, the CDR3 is TGTGCCAGCAGCCCCCCCGGGACAGGGACGTGGGAGACCCAGTACTTC.

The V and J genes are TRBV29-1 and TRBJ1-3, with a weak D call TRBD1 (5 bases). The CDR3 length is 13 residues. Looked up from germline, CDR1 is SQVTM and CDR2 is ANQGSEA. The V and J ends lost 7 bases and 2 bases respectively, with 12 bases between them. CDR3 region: CSGSAGTGNTIYF. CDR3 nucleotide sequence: TGCAGCGGGAGCGCAGGGACTGGAAACACCATATATTTT.

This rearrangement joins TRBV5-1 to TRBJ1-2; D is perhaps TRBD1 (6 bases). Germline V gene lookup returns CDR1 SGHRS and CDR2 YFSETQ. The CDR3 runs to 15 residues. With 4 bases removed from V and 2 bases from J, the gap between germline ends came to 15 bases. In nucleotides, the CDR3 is TGCGCCAGCAGCGACCACAGGGCAGGAAACTATGGCTACACCTTC. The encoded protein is CASSDHRAGNYGYTF.

In DNA form, the CDR3 reads TGTGCCAGCAGTTCTCTCTCCGGGACAGGGGGTCAAGGCTACACCTTC. This translates into CASSSLSGTGGQGYTF. The chain uses TRBV11-3 and TRBJ1-2; 11 bases fit TRBD1. The V and J ends lost 6 bases and 8 bases, in that order; junction bases with no gene match: 14. The germline CDR1 and CDR2 sequences are SGHNT and YENEEA. The CDR3 sequence is 16 residues long.

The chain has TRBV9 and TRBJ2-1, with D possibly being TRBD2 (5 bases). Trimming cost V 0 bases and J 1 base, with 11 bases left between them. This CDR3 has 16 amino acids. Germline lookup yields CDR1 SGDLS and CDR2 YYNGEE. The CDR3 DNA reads TGTGCCAGCAGCGTAGACAACCCGGGGTCCTACAATGAGCAGTTCTTC. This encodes CASSVDNPGSYNEQFF.

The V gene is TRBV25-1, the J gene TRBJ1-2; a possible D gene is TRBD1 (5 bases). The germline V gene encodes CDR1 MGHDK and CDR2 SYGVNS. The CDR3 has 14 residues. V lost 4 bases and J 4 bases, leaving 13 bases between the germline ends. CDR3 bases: TGTGCCAGCAGTGGGGGCCTAACGCGCTATGGCTACACCTTC. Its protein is CASSGGLTRYGYTF.

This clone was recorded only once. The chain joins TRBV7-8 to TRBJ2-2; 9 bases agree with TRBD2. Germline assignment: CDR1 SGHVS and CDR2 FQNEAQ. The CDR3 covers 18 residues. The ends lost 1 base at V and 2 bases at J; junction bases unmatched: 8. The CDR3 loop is CASSLVRLAGSNTGELFF. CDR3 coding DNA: TGTGCCAGCAGCTTAGTCAGGCTAGCGGGGAGTAACACCGGGGAGCTGTTTTTT. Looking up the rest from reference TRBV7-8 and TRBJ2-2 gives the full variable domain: GAGVSQSPRYKVAKRGQDVALRCDPISGHVSLFWYQQALGQGPEFLTYFQNEAQLDKSGLPSDRFFAERPEGSVSTLKIQRTQQEDSAVYLCASSLVRLAGSNTGELFFGEGSRLTVL.

The CDR3 spells CASATGSLNNSPLHF. In DNA, the CDR3 is TGTGCCAGCGCCACGGGGTCCCTCAACAATTCACCCCTCCACTTT. The V call is TRBV7-3, the J call TRBJ1-6; D gene unclear. The CDR3 loop spans 15 amino acids. CDR1 and CDR2 from the germline V gene are SGHTA and FQGTGA. V lost 8 bases and J 7 bases, leaving 18 bases between the germline ends.

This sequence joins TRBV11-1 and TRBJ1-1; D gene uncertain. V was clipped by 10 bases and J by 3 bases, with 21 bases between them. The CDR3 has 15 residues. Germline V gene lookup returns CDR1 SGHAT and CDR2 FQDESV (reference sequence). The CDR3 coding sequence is TGTGCCACCGAGTCAAGGGTAGGGAGGGACACTGAAGCTTTCTTT. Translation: CATESRVGRDTEAFF.

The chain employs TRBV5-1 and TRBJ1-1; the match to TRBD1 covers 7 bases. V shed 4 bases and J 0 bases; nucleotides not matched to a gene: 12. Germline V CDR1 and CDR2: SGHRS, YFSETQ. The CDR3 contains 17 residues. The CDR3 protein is CASSHGDREFMNTEAFF. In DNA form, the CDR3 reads TGCGCCAGCAGCCACGGTGACAGGGAGTTTATGAACACTGAAGCTTTCTTT.

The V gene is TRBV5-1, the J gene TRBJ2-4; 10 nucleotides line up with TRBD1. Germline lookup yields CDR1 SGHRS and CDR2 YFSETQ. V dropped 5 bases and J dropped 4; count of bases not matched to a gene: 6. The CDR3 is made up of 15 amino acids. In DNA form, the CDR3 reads TGCGCCAGCAGTACGGACAGGGGGGGGAAAAACATTCAGTACTTC. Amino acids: CASSTDRGGKNIQYF.

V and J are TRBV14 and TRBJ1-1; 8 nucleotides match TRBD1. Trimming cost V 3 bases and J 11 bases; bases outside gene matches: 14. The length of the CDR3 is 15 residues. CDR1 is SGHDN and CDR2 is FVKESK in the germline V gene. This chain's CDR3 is CASSHLTGQGRPAFF. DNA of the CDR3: TGTGCCAGCAGCCACCTAACTGGACAGGGACGCCCGGCTTTCTTT.